Listed below are T cell receptor beta chains from one sample, sequenced in a study of cytotoxic CD8 clonotypes in ibrutinib-treated CLL. Sequencing was performed with immunoSEQ multiplex PCR; in TCRdb, only in-frame clones are kept and a portion is missing. The table lists a few hundred thousand clones, roughly two thirds of them singletons. The source was PBMCs, collected after 36 months of ibrutinib treatment. The receptor source for this set is a human donor with chronic lymphocytic leukemia. The CDR3 runs from the conserved cysteine through the conserved F or W. D genes are given only for firm matches. Clone size appears in some rows only: once, few, many, or a class for an expanded clone.

j_call clone_size d_call v_call cdr3_aa cdr3_nt
TRBJ2-1 - TRBD2 TRBV5-4 CASSLGAGGPHNEQFF TGTGCCAGCAGCTTGGGGGCGGGAGGGCCTCACAATGAGCAGTTCTTC
TRBJ2-7 - TRBD1 TRBV5-1 CASSLVVLRQGASYEQYF TGCGCCAGCAGCTTGGTCGTCCTTCGACAGGGGGCTTCCTACGAGCAGTACTTC
TRBJ1-5 - - TRBV6-5 CASSYRINQPQHF TGTGCCAGCAGTTACAGAATCAATCAGCCCCAGCATTTT
TRBJ1-2 once - TRBV7-2 CASSLGFWGVANYGYTF TGTGCCAGCAGCTTAGGATTCTGGGGGGTAGCTAACTATGGCTACACCTTC
TRBJ1-2 - - TRBV19 CASSRTVFNYGYTF TGTGCCAGTAGTCGGACAGTATTTAACTATGGCTACACCTTC
TRBJ2-1 - TRBD2 TRBV7-2 CASSLLAGFHNEQFF TGTGCCAGCAGCTTACTAGCGGGGTTCCACAATGAGCAGTTCTTC
TRBJ1-2 - - TRBV7-2 CASSFPLQSGYTF TGTGCCAGCAGCTTCCCACTACAGAGTGGCTACACCTTC
TRBJ2-1 - TRBD1 TRBV7-6 CASSLDSGTGTINEQFF TGTGCCAGCAGCTTAGACTCCGGGACAGGGACAATCAATGAGCAGTTCTTC
TRBJ2-1 few - TRBV5-6 CASSNSLMTDYNEQFF TGTGCCAGCAGCAATTCTCTCATGACAGATTACAATGAGCAGTTCTTC
TRBJ2-2 - TRBD1 TRBV9 CASSVAGGRDTGELFF TGTGCCAGCAGCGTAGCAGGGGGCAGGGACACCGGGGAGCTGTTTTTT
TRBJ2-3 - TRBD1 TRBV27 CASSHGQGVNTDTQYF TGTGCCAGCAGTCATGGACAGGGGGTAAACACAGATACGCAGTATTTT
TRBJ2-1 - - TRBV6-5 CASSYGSDNEQFF TGTGCCAGCAGTTACGGATCCGACAATGAGCAGTTCTTC
TRBJ2-5 - - TRBV2 CASRHRTAQETQYF TGTGCCAGCAGACACCGGACAGCACAAGAGACCCAGTACTTC
TRBJ2-7 - TRBD2 TRBV7-2 CASSLSGLAGVNYEQYF TGTGCCAGCAGCTTAAGCGGACTAGCGGGAGTTAACTACGAGCAGTACTTC
TRBJ2-7 - TRBD2 TRBV10-1 CASSGIGLAGNSYEQYF TGCGCCAGCAGTGGCATCGGACTAGCGGGAAACTCCTACGAGCAGTACTTC
TRBJ1-4 - - TRBV7-2 CASSPGEKLFF TGTGCCAGCAGCCCAGGGGAAAAACTGTTTTTT
TRBJ2-1 - TRBD2 TRBV5-5 CASSPVAGGTTFSYNEQFF TGTGCCAGCAGCCCCGTAGCGGGAGGGACGACGTTCTCCTACAATGAGCAGTTCTTC
TRBJ2-7 - - TRBV28 CASSSTVKTGPYEQYF TGTGCCAGCAGTTCAACCGTTAAGACCGGCCCCTACGAGCAGTACTTC
TRBJ2-3 once - TRBV11-2 CASSFGSTDTQYF TGTGCCAGCAGCTTCGGGAGCACAGATACGCAGTATTTT
TRBJ2-7 - - TRBV29-1 CSVVQDSYEQYF TGCAGCGTTGTACAAGACTCCTACGAGCAGTACTTC
TRBJ2-6 - TRBD1 TRBV7-6 CASSPQSGDRGRGANVLTF TGTGCCAGCAGCCCCCAGAGTGGGGACAGGGGGCGAGGGGCCAACGTCCTGACTTTC
TRBJ2-2 few TRBD1 TRBV29-1 CSVDRGDTGELFF TGCAGCGTCGACAGGGGGGACACCGGGGAGCTGTTTTTT
TRBJ1-6 - - TRBV6-5 CASRSRERRSPLHF TGTGCCAGCAGAAGCAGGGAGAGACGATCACCCCTCCACTTT
TRBJ1-4 - - TRBV6-7 CAKRPRVVFELFF TGTGCCAAGCGGCCAAGGGTGGTTTTTGAACTGTTTTTT
TRBJ2-1 - TRBD2 TRBV7-9 CASSELAGGLNEQFF TGTGCCAGCAGCGAACTAGCGGGGGGTCTAAATGAGCAGTTCTTC
TRBJ2-2 - - TRBV19 CASRPRQGGALNTGELFF TGTGCCAGTAGACCCCGCCAAGGTGGAGCCCTGAACACCGGGGAGCTGTTTTTT
TRBJ2-5 - - TRBV15 CATSRARSLAETQYF TGTGCCACCAGCAGAGCGCGGAGCCTCGCAGAGACCCAGTACTTC
TRBJ1-2 - - TRBV20-1 CSARVGSGYTF TGCAGTGCTAGAGTCGGAAGCGGCTACACCTTC
TRBJ2-1 once TRBD2 TRBV29-1 CSVVPPSSGGAGEQFF TGCAGCGTTGTTCCCCCCTCTAGCGGGGGGGCCGGTGAGCAGTTCTTC
TRBJ2-2 once - TRBV7-3 CASSPSGGTGELFF TGTGCCAGCAGCCCTAGTGGGGGCACCGGGGAGCTGTTTTTT
TRBJ2-3 few TRBD2 TRBV5-4 CASSLSSGGAADTQYF TGTGCCAGCAGCTTGTCTAGCGGGGGGGCGGCAGATACGCAGTATTTT
TRBJ1-1 - TRBD1 TRBV25-1 CASSEWGRGTTEAFF TGTGCCAGCAGTGAATGGGGCAGGGGGACCACTGAAGCTTTCTTT
TRBJ2-7 - - TRBV29-1 CSVEDRLYEQYF TGCAGCGTAGAGGACCGATTGTACGAGCAGTACTTC
TRBJ1-1 - - TRBV5-1 CASSPGTANTEAFF TGCGCCAGCAGCCCCGGGACCGCGAACACTGAAGCTTTCTTT
TRBJ2-2 few - TRBV7-9 CASSFSGGTGELFF TGTGCCAGCAGCTTTAGCGGAGGGACCGGGGAGCTGTTTTTT
TRBJ1-2 - - TRBV5-1 CASSFRGDDGYTF TGCGCCAGCAGCTTCCGAGGGGATGATGGCTACACCTTC
TRBJ2-1 - TRBD1 TRBV18 CASSPPTRQGRNEQFF TGTGCCAGCTCACCCCCGACCCGACAGGGAAGGAATGAGCAGTTCTTC
TRBJ1-5 few - TRBV12-5 CASGDSADQPQHF TGTGCTAGTGGCGACAGTGCCGATCAGCCCCAGCATTTT
TRBJ2-1 - - TRBV29-1 CSVEHDTSRDNEQFF TGCAGCGTTGAGCATGATACTAGCCGGGACAATGAGCAGTTCTTC
TRBJ2-7 - TRBD2 TRBV18 CASSRLAGAYEQYF TGTGCCAGCTCACGGTTAGCGGGAGCCTACGAGCAGTACTTC
TRBJ2-1 - TRBD2 TRBV6-5 CASSYPGGYEQFF TGTGCCAGCAGTTACCCGGGGGGATATGAGCAGTTCTTC
TRBJ1-5 few - TRBV7-9 CASREDNQPQHF TGTGCCAGCAGGGAAGATAATCAGCCCCAGCATTTT
TRBJ2-7 few TRBD1 TRBV10-3 CAISESGQGTYEQYF TGTGCCATCAGTGAGTCGGGACAGGGGACCTACGAGCAGTACTTC
TRBJ2-7 - - TRBV27 CASSHGDTTYEQYF TGTGCCAGCAGTCACGGGGACACGACGTACGAGCAGTACTTC
TRBJ2-1 - - TRBV9 CASSVEGGNYNEQFF TGTGCCAGCAGCGTAGAAGGCGGGAACTACAATGAGCAGTTCTTC
TRBJ2-3 - TRBD1 TRBV29-1 CSVTGVPLSTDTQYF TGCAGCGTCACAGGGGTCCCACTTAGCACAGATACGCAGTATTTT
TRBJ2-7 few - TRBV13 CASSAGYEQYF TGTGCCAGCTCCGCCGGGTACGAGCAGTACTTC
TRBJ1-1 - - TRBV15 CATSLSLRVQGAEAFF TGTGCCACCAGCCTGTCCCTCAGGGTCCAGGGCGCTGAAGCTTTCTTT
TRBJ2-3 - - TRBV6-4 CASYPQRASTDTQYF TGTGCCAGCTATCCACAGCGAGCTAGCACAGATACGCAGTATTTT
TRBJ2-7 - - TRBV5-1 CASSFPTGNEQYF TGCGCCAGCAGCTTCCCCACAGGGAACGAGCAGTACTTC
TRBJ1-1 few - TRBV27 CASSLDPITEAFF TGTGCCAGCAGTTTAGATCCAATTACTGAAGCTTTCTTT
TRBJ2-5 many TRBD1 TRBV5-1 CASRLPDRARVRPQYF TGCGCCAGCAGGCTCCCTGACAGGGCGCGGGTGAGACCCCAGTACTTC
TRBJ2-7 - - TRBV10-3 CAISESYFRPQGYEQYF TGTGCCATCAGTGAGTCGTATTTCCGGCCCCAGGGCTACGAGCAGTACTTC